This T cell receptor beta chain is from a study of neoadjuvant anti-PD-1 for oral cavity cancer. Blood cells were analyzed directly, without culture or expansion. TCRdb's copy holds only in-frame clones and misses some; the assay was immunoSEQ multiplex PCR. The sample holds approximately 13,000 clones, 50% to 75% seen once. Deletions cut 0 bases from V and 2 bases from J, with 8 bases between. This CDR3 region has 15 residues. Germline V gives CDR1 MGHRA, CDR2 YSYEKL. This clone has only a few counts. The chain is built from TRBV4-1 and TRBJ1-5; D is unresolved. The sample in question was PBMCs, obtained before nivolumab (anti-PD-1) treatment. This TCR came from a person between 35 and 79 years old with oral cavity squamous cell carcinoma. DNA for the CDR3: TGCGCCAGCAGCCAAGATCCCGTGGGCAATCAGCCCCAGCATTTT. Translated, it gives CASSQDPVGNQPQHF.